Presented here are 13 T cell receptor beta chains from one specimen sequenced in a study of shared clonotypes between healthy human individuals. Data came from immunoSEQ multiplex PCR; TCRdb stores just in-frame clones and leaves some out. The sample yields about 2.2 million clones, around 95% seen once. Positively selected for CCR7, the CD45RO-negative cells used as naive CD8 cells excluded terminally differentiated effector memory CD45RA+ cells. Sequenced sample: naive CD8+ T cells from PBMCs. These receptors originate from a man between 18 and 29 years old in good health. Some clones in this sample may be carry-over from other donors' samples.

The chain uses TRBV7-3 and TRBJ2-7; 8 bases fit TRBD2. Germline V gene data show CDR1 as SGHTA and CDR2 as FQGTGA. The CDR3 is made up of 15 amino acids. Losses at the gene ends were 4 bases for V and 2 bases for J; bases not matched to a gene: 7. CDR3 sequence: CASSSPTSATYEQYF. Written as DNA, the CDR3 is TGTGCCAGCAGCTCCCCGACTAGCGCGACCTACGAGCAGTACTTC.

The CDR3 is CASSLSLGGGSYEQYF. Written as DNA, the CDR3 is TGTGCCAGCAGTTTATCGTTGGGGGGCGGGTCCTACGAGCAGTACTTC. This chain joins TRBV27 and TRBJ2-7; perhaps D is TRBD1 or TRBD2 (6 bases each). V was trimmed by 0 bases and J by 1 base, leaving 13 bases between them. This CDR3 comprises 16 residues. The germline V gene has CDR1 MNHEY and CDR2 SMNVEV (reference sequence).

On this clone: The same CDR3 arises from other DNA sequences in this sample as well. The chain couples TRBV7-6 to TRBJ2-7, with 11 bases lining up with TRBD2. J was trimmed by 4 bases and V by 5 bases; bases with no gene match: 4. The CDR3 runs to 14 residues. Germline CDR1 is SGHVS and CDR2 is FNYEAQ. The CDR3 sequence: CASSPRTSGYEQYF. The CDR3 nucleotides read TGTGCCAGCAGCCCTAGGACTAGCGGGTACGAGCAGTACTTC.

This chain connects TRBV27 to TRBJ2-1, with D uncertain. V dropped 0 bases and J dropped 0 bases, with 9 bases sitting between them. This CDR3 contains 16 residues. Per the germline V gene, CDR1 is MNHEY and CDR2 is SMNVEV (reference sequence). The chain's CDR3 is CASSLSAYSSYNEQFF. DNA for the CDR3: TGTGCCAGCAGTTTATCGGCTTACAGCTCCTACAATGAGCAGTTCTTC.

This clone was detected a few times. Other DNA sequences from this sample encode an identical CDR3 as well. This chain joins TRBV9 and TRBJ2-7; 7 nucleotides align to TRBD2. The CDR3 consists of 15 residues. With 0 bases clipped from V and 2 bases from J, the junction kept 5 bases outside the gene matches. Germline V gene sequence: CDR1 SGDLS, CDR2 YYNGEE. The CDR3 region has the DNA TGTGCCAGCAGCGTAGGGGCTAGCGGAACCTACGAGCAGTACTTC. Its translation is CASSVGASGTYEQYF.

In its sample, this clone was seen a few times. This chain connects TRBV27 to TRBJ1-1, with D possibly TRBD1 on 5 matching bases. This CDR3 region has 14 residues. Trimming shortened V by 6 bases and J by 10 bases, and 21 bases separated the two germline ends. CDR1 is MNHEY and CDR2 is SMNVEV in the germline V gene (reference sequence). The CDR3 protein is CASSPGPWGFGAFF. CDR3 nucleotide sequence: TGTGCCAGCAGCCCGGGACCTTGGGGTTTTGGAGCTTTCTTT.

The rearrangement uses TRBV5-1 and TRBJ2-7; D assignment may be TRBD1 or TRBD2 (5 bases each). Trimming cost V 3 bases and J 0 bases, with 13 bases left between them. There are 15 residues in the CDR3. Looked up from germline, CDR1 is SGHRS and CDR2 is YFSETQ. The DNA of the CDR3 is TGCGCCAGCAGCTCTTGGGACCCCAGCTCCTACGAGCAGTACTTC. Amino acid sequence: CASSSWDPSSYEQYF.

The chain combines TRBV4-2 with TRBJ1-2; no clear D gene. V was trimmed by 0 bases and J by 6 bases, leaving 8 bases between them. The CDR3 is 13 residues long. Germline assignment: CDR1 LGHNA and CDR2 YNFKEQ. CDR3 residues: CASSQDTVNGYTF. Here the CDR3 DNA reads TGTGCCAGCAGCCAAGATACGGTAAATGGCTACACCTTC.

The genes are TRBV5-6 and TRBJ1-2; TRBD1 matches 9 bases. The CDR3 length is 14 residues. Germline V CDR1 and CDR2: SGHDT, YYEEEE. J was trimmed by 3 bases and V by 4 bases; bases with no gene match: 4. The CDR3 here is CASSVGQGYYGYTF. The CDR3 nucleotides read TGTGCCAGCAGCGTAGGACAGGGGTACTATGGCTACACCTTC. Filled out from reference TRBV5-6 and TRBJ1-2, the complete variable domain reads DAGVTQSPTHLIKTRGQQVTLRCSPKSGHDTVSWYQQALGQGPQFIFQYYEEEERQRGNFPDRFSGHQFPNYSSELNVNALLLGDSALYLCASSVGQGYYGYTFGSGTRLTVV.

This clone was seen only a few times. This CDR3 reads CASSSSRGPGGEKLFF. As DNA, the CDR3 is TGTGCCAGCAGTTCCTCCAGGGGCCCCGGAGGTGAAAAACTGTTTTTT. V is TRBV27 and J is TRBJ1-4, with D possibly being TRBD1 (6 bases). Germline V gene sequence: CDR1 MNHEY, CDR2 SMNVEV (reference sequence). V was clipped by 4 bases and J by 7 bases, with 19 bases between them. The CDR3 loop spans 16 amino acids.

The J gene is TRBJ2-5, the V gene TRBV7-8; D possibly corresponds to TRBD2 (6 bases). The CDR3 has 15 amino acids. Germline V gene lookup returns CDR1 SGHVS and CDR2 FQNEAQ. The V end was cut by 5 bases, the J end by 2 bases, with 15 bases between. The DNA of the CDR3 is TGTGCCAGCAGCCTCCAGGCAGGGACTCAAGAGACCCAGTACTTC. Translation: CASSLQAGTQETQYF.

V is TRBV5-6 and J is TRBJ2-1, with D possibly called TRBD1 or TRBD2 (6 bases each). This CDR3 contains 13 residues. Trimming left V 5 bases short and J 10 bases short, with 16 bases between. The germline V gene has CDR1 SGHDT and CDR2 YYEEEE. DNA of the CDR3: TGTGCCAGCAGGCCAGAGGGGGGCGGAGAGCAGTTCTTC. Its translation: CASRPEGGGEQFF. The complete variable domain, with remaining parts taken from reference TRBV5-6 and TRBJ2-1, reads DAGVTQSPTHLIKTRGQQVTLRCSPKSGHDTVSWYQQALGQGPQFIFQYYEEEERQRGNFPDRFSGHQFPNYSSELNVNALLLGDSALYLCASRPEGGGEQFFGPGTRLTVL.

This rearrangement joins TRBV9 to TRBJ1-2; TRBD1 agrees at 8 bases. The CDR3 has 13 residues. Per the germline V gene, CDR1 is SGDLS and CDR2 is YYNGEE. Germline trimming cut 3 bases from V and 8 bases from J; bases unmatched to any gene: 6. In nucleotides, the CDR3 is TGTGCCAGCAGCGACAGACAGGGGTACGGCTACACCTTC. Encoded protein: CASSDRQGYGYTF.